Here is one T cell receptor (beta chain) with its context. The sample is drawn from a study of control samples from healthy donors and cancer patients. V gave up 0 bases and J gave up 4 bases, with 13 bases separating them. There are 15 residues in the CDR3. The germline gives CDR1 SGHRS, CDR2 YFSETQ. Clones were read by immunoSEQ multiplex PCR, and TCRdb kept only the in-frame ones, dropping some. The sample includes some 190,000 clones, approximately 91% of them seen just once. This sequence joins TRBV5-1 and TRBJ1-2; a weak D match, TRBD1 (6 bases). This TCR was recovered from a man aged 25-45 years in good health. The source material was blood. DNA of the CDR3: TGCGCCAGCAGCTTGGACGGGGGGCCACCCTATGGCTACACCTTC. Translated, it gives CASSLDGGPPYGYTF.